This T cell receptor beta chain was recorded in a study of blood T cell repertoires in COVID-19. As for the study in general: Acute and convalescent COVID-19 samples came from the United States, Italy and Spain.

Study processing details: Nucleated cell counts were estimated from reference gene primer amplification. The assay was immunoSEQ multiplex PCR, and TCRdb's table has in-frame clones only and misses some. V and J calls and clone size come straight from that table; D and trimming were deduced from the DNA. The sample has around 120,000 clones; 70% to 90% are singletons. This clone turned up a few times. Germline V gene data show CDR1 as LGHNA and CDR2 as YNFKEQ. The CDR3 loop spans 16 amino acids. V gave up 0 bases and J gave up 0 bases, with 6 bases separating them. Sequenced sample: peripheral blood. This sequence joins TRBV4-2 and TRBJ1-6; the D is unclear. This TCR was recovered from a man under 40 with acute or convalescent COVID-19. The CDR3 region has the DNA TGTGCCAGCAGCCAAGAGACTGGCTCCTATAATTCACCCCTCCACTTT. Its protein is CASSQETGSYNSPLHF.